The rows below give T cell receptor beta chains drawn from one sample of a study of tumor-infiltrating lymphocytes in oesophageal squamous cell carcinoma. TCRdb called the PCR reads again in MiXCR, with one record for every CDR3 protein. The sample includes more than 10,000 distinct CDR3 sequences, around 50% of them seen just once. The sample taken for sequencing was esophageal tumor tissue. The receptor source for this set is a female donor with esophageal squamous cell carcinoma. The CDR3 runs from the conserved cysteine through the conserved F or W. D genes are given only for firm matches. Clone size is not always given. Where it is, it says once, few, many or a class for expanded clones.

TRBD2	-	TRBJ2-7	TRBV7-2	TGTGCCAGCAGCTTATGGCTGGGAGGGCCTCACGAGCAGTACTTC	CASSLWLGGPHEQYF
TRBD2	-	TRBJ2-1	TRBV7-2	TGTGCCAGCAGCGGGACTAGCGGGAGCTACAATGAGCAGTTCTTC	CASSGTSGSYNEQFF
-	medium-sized	TRBJ2-1	TRBV10-3	TGTGCCATCAGTGGCCAGATAAATGAGCAGTTCTTC	CAISGQINEQFF
TRBD2	-	TRBJ2-1	TRBV27	TGTGCCACCTACCTAGCGGGGGGTGACAATGAGCAGTTCTTC	CATYLAGGDNEQFF
TRBD1	-	TRBJ2-1	TRBV28	TGTGCCATCCATGGGGGGACAGGGGGGTACGAGCAGTTCTTC	CAIHGGTGGYEQFF
TRBD2	-	TRBJ2-7	TRBV28	TGTGCCAGCAGTCCTCCCCTTCCGAGGAGCGGGAAGCTCTACGAGCAGTACTTC	CASSPPLPRSGKLYEQYF
-	many	TRBJ2-5	TRBV6-1	TGTGCCAGCAGTGGAAGGGCGGTCCAAGAGACCCAGTACTTC	CASSGRAVQETQYF
-	-	TRBJ1-2	TRBV5-1	TGCGCCAGCAGCGAGTTGGGCTATGGCTACACCTTC	CASSELGYGYTF
-	-	TRBJ2-5	TRBV7-6	TGTGCCAGCAGCCCACAGGTTGGCAGAGAGACCCAGTACTTC	CASSPQVGRETQYF
TRBD2	-	TRBJ2-6	TRBV11-2	TGTGCCAGCAGCCCGGGGGGGTTAGTACAGGCCGACTCTGGGGCCAACGTCCTGACTTTC	CASSPGGLVQADSGANVLTF
TRBD2	-	TRBJ2-3	TRBV7-8	TGTGCCAGCAGCTTAGGAGGGAGGGAGGATACGCAGTATTTT	CASSLGGREDTQYF
-	-	TRBJ2-5	TRBV7-2	TGTGCCAGCGGACCGAAGGCCCAGTACTTC	CASGPKAQYF
-	-	TRBJ1-6	TRBV6-1	TGCGCCAGCAGTGAGGCTAGCGCAGACAATGAGCAGTACTTT	CASSEASADNEQYF
-	many	TRBJ1-3	TRBV12-3/TRBV12-4	TGTGCCAGCAGTTTGGGCGGGGGCGGGGACACCATATATTTT	CASSLGGGGDTIYF
-	-	TRBJ1-1	TRBV24-1	TGTGCCACCAGTGAATCTTTAGAAATGAACACTGAAGCTTTCTTT	CATSESLEMNTEAFF
TRBD1	-	TRBJ1-1	TRBV11-2	TGTGCCAGCAGCTTAGAGAGGACGACAGGGTTTGCTTTCTTT	CASSLERTTGFAFF
-	-	TRBJ2-7	TRBV11-3	TGTGCCAGCAGCTTAGATTCTGGGCGAACCTTGGACGAGCAGTACTTC	CASSLDSGRTLDEQYF
TRBD2	medium-sized	TRBJ2-2	TRBV7-7	TGTGCTAGCAGCGAACGGGGGGGTGCCGGGGAGCTGTTTTTT	CASSERGGAGELFF
TRBD1	-	TRBJ2-2	TRBV5-3	TGCGCCAGCAGCGCCGGACAGGGGAGGACTGCCGGGGAGCTGTTTTTT	CASSAGQGRTAGELFF
-	-	TRBJ1-6	TRBV5-1	TGCGCCAGCAGCTTGGGGGGGTTTTCACCCCTCCACTTT	CASSLGGFSPLHF
TRBD2	-	TRBJ2-3	TRBV6-6	TGTGCCAGCACCAGAAGCGGGGGGCACGCAGATACGCAGTATTTT	CASTRSGGHADTQYF
-	-	TRBJ2-5	TRBV11-3	TGTGCCAGCAGCTTAGTTAAGCGTTGTCAAGAGACCCAGTACTTC	CASSLVKRCQETQYF
-	-	TRBJ2-3	TRBV12-3/TRBV12-4	TGTGCCAGCAGTGTACTGGGGGATACGCAGTATTTT	CASSVLGDTQYF
TRBD1	many	TRBJ2-1	TRBV7-9	TGTGCCAGCAGCTCCAGGACCGGGACAGGGACTCGCAATGAGCAGTTCTTC	CASSSRTGTGTRNEQFF
TRBD2	medium-sized	TRBJ2-7	TRBV6-1	TGTGCCAGCAGACCAACTAGCGGGAGAATCGGCGAGCAGTACTTC	CASRPTSGRIGEQYF
-	-	TRBJ1-5	TRBV7-8	TGTGCCAGCAGCCCCAGCCGCAGCAGCAATCAGCCCCAGCATTTT	CASSPSRSSNQPQHF
-	-	TRBJ2-4	TRBV7-4	TGTGCCAGCAGGGAAAGCCCTCCGGGAAGGTTTGCCAAAAACATTCAGTACTTC	CASRESPPGRFAKNIQYF
-	-	TRBJ2-1	TRBV24-1	TGTGCCACCAGTGAGGGGACACCGAAGAAGCAGTTCTTC	CATSEGTPKKQFF
TRBD2	-	TRBJ2-3	TRBV7-8	TGTGCCAGCAGCTTAGGGACTAGCGGGGGTCGCACAGATACGCAGTATTTT	CASSLGTSGGRTDTQYF
-	-	TRBJ2-5	TRBV28	TGTGCCAGCACCACCAGACCTCAAGAGACCCAGTACTTC	CASTTRPQETQYF
-	-	TRBJ1-1	TRBV4-1	TGCGCCAGCAGCCGGGGGACGAACACTGAAGCTTTCTTT	CASSRGTNTEAFF
-	-	TRBJ2-7	TRBV6-2/TRBV6-3	TGTGCCAGCAGTCCCGCGGCGGGACAATTTTACGAGCAGTACTTC	CASSPAAGQFYEQYF
-	medium-sized	TRBJ1-2	TRBV7-2	TGTGCCAGCAGCTTAGGAATGTCCGGGTATGGCTACACCTTC	CASSLGMSGYGYTF
-	-	TRBJ1-1	TRBV12-3/TRBV12-4	TGTGCCAGCAGTTTCGAACAGAACACTGAAGCTTTCTTT	CASSFEQNTEAFF
TRBD2	-	TRBJ2-5	TRBV7-6	TGTGCCAGCAGCTTGAGGGCTAGCGGGAATGGAGAGACCCAGTACTTC	CASSLRASGNGETQYF
-	many	TRBJ2-7	TRBV7-6	TGTGCCAGCAGCTTAGGGTACGGACGCGGCGAGCAGTACTTC	CASSLGYGRGEQYF
-	-	TRBJ1-1	TRBV7-2	TGTGCCAGCAGCTTAACGCTGGGGGGCCAGAATGAAGCTTTCTTT	CASSLTLGGQNEAFF
TRBD2	many	TRBJ2-3	TRBV5-1	TGCGCCAGCAGCGACGGGACTAGCATATGGACAGATACGCAGTATTTT	CASSDGTSIWTDTQYF
-	once	TRBJ2-7	TRBV12-3/TRBV12-4	TGTGCCAGCAGTCAGATCCTGGACAGTTACGAGCAGTACTTC	CASSQILDSYEQYF
-	many	TRBJ2-1	TRBV5-4	TGTGCCAGCAGCTTGGCCCGGTCCTACAATGAGCAGTTCTTC	CASSLARSYNEQFF
-	-	TRBJ2-7	TRBV7-6	TGTGCCAGCAGCTTAGGAGGTGGCTCCTACGAGCAGTACTTC	CASSLGGGSYEQYF
-	few	TRBJ2-1	TRBV7-2	TGTGCCAGCAGCTCGGGGGTTTCCCATGAGCAGTTCTTC	CASSSGVSHEQFF
-	-	TRBJ2-7	TRBV6-2/TRBV6-3	TGTGCCAGCAGTTCCGCCGGGACTCAGTCCTACGAGCAGTACTTC	CASSSAGTQSYEQYF
TRBD1	-	TRBJ2-4	TRBV7-2	TGTGCCAGCAGCTTGCCCCCGGGACAGTTGGCCAAAAACATTCAGTACTTC	CASSLPPGQLAKNIQYF
-	-	TRBJ2-2	TRBV7-6	TGTGCTAGCAGCTTAGTTACGGGTCCGAACACCGGGGAGCTGTTTTTT	CASSLVTGPNTGELFF
-	-	TRBJ2-7	TRBV29-1	TGCAGCGCTGGACAGAGGGCCACACCTCCCTACGAGCAGTACTTC	CSAGQRATPPYEQYF
-	few	TRBJ1-2	TRBV24-1	TGTGCCACCAGTGATTCCCCCCAGGGTGGTGGCTACACCTTC	CATSDSPQGGGYTF
-	many	TRBJ1-2	TRBV27	TGTGCCAGCAGTTCACCACAGGGATTGGGGACCAACTATGGCTACACCTTC	CASSSPQGLGTNYGYTF
-	once	TRBJ2-3	TRBV6-5	TGTGCCAGCATGTGGGATTCCACAGATACGCAGTATTTT	CASMWDSTDTQYF
-	few	TRBJ2-3	TRBV7-8	TGTGCCAGCAGCTTAGGGGACAACTACCTCCCCCAGTATTTT	CASSLGDNYLPQYF